These 6 T cell receptor beta chains share one sample of origin, sequenced in a study of early T cells in non-severe SARS-CoV-2 infection. MiXCR was run by TCRdb on the 5' RACE reads, yielding one entry per CDR3 protein. The table includes 87,000 or so distinct CDR3 sequences, 12% to 15% detected once. Material for sequencing was whole blood. The receptor source for this set is an adult who was a healthcare worker with PCR-confirmed SARS-CoV-2 infection or an uninfected control (not recorded which).

The J gene is TRBJ1-1, the V gene TRBV6-5; D call uncertain. The CDR3 consists of 15 residues. V was pared by 0 bases and J by 0 bases, with 8 bases between. The V gene's germline CDR1 is MNHEY and CDR2 SVGAGI. The CDR3 nucleotides read TGTGCCAGCAGTTACTCTTGGCCCATGAACACTGAAGCTTTCTTT. It codes for CASSYSWPMNTEAFF.

This chain uses TRBV28 with TRBJ1-1; D is perhaps TRBD1 (5 bases). Trimming removed 7 bases at V and 1 base at J, with 13 bases between. Germline CDR1 is MDHEN and CDR2 is SYDVKM. This CDR3 has 14 amino acids. The chain's CDR3 is CASTWGSSNTEAFF. For the CDR3, the DNA is TGTGCCAGCACTTGGGGGAGTTCGAACACTGAAGCTTTCTTT.

This clonotype was seen a few times. The chain has TRBV7-9 and TRBJ2-1; no definite D call. The CDR3 contains 14 residues. Per germline, CDR1 SEHNR and CDR2 FQNEAQ (reference sequence). Trimming left V 5 bases short and J 1 base short, with 9 bases between. In DNA, the CDR3 is TGTGCCAGCAGCCTGCTAGGGTCCTACAATGAGCAGTTCTTC. This translates into CASSLLGSYNEQFF.

This clonotype was recorded at least ten times. This chain links TRBV7-8 with TRBJ1-1; TRBD1 matches at 9 bases. V lost 5 bases and J lost 10; bases outside the gene matches: 11. Germline V gene data show CDR1 as SGHVS and CDR2 as FQNEAQ. This CDR3 has 14 residues. The CDR3 loop is CASSTGTGLDGAFF. The CDR3 DNA sequence: TGTGCCAGCAGCACGGGGACAGGGCTTGATGGAGCTTTCTTT.

The V call is TRBV28, the J call TRBJ2-7; possibly TRBD2 for D (6 bases). Per germline, CDR1 MDHEN and CDR2 SYDVKM. Trimming cost V 7 bases and J 0 bases, with 16 bases left between them. The CDR3 extends over 15 amino acids. CDR3 nucleotide sequence: TGTGCCAGCACCCTAGCGACGGCGGCCTCCTACGAGCAGTACTTC. This sequence encodes CASTLATAASYEQYF.

The table lists this clonotype with a count of one. A much larger clonotype is one base distant, so this may be a read error. Because it lacks the conserved phenylalanine or tryptophan at the end, this CDR3 is likely a read error. The rearrangement uses TRBV12-3 or TRBV12-4 and TRBJ1-4; TRBD1 matches 11 bases. After removal of 5 bases from V and 6 bases from J, the junction contained 5 bases not matched to a gene. CDR3 size: 15 residues. CDR3 nucleotide sequence: TGTGCCAGCAGTCTCGGGGACAGGGGGGATGAAAAACTGTTTTCT. The encoded protein is CASSLGDRGDEKLFS.